This T cell receptor (beta chain) was retrieved from a study of identical twins. One entry per CDR3 protein results from TCRdb running MiXCR on the 5' RACE reads. The sample has approximately 140,000 distinct CDR3 sequences, under 4.5% seen once. Germline assignment: CDR1 SNHLY and CDR2 FYNNEI. This CDR3 has 13 residues. The J segment lost 2 bases and the V segment lost 10 bases, leaving 5 bases of the junction unmatched. About this clonotype: Its target is unknown.

Findings of the study overall: Weaker excess twin sharing was seen among beta out-of-frame sequences.

Sequencing used memory T cells sorted from blood. V is TRBV2 and J is TRBJ2-1, with 7 bases aligning to TRBD2. The TCR originated in a man younger than 35 in good health. The CDR3 region is CATASGPYNEQFF. DNA for the CDR3: TGTGCCACCGCTAGCGGACCCTACAATGAGCAGTTCTTC.